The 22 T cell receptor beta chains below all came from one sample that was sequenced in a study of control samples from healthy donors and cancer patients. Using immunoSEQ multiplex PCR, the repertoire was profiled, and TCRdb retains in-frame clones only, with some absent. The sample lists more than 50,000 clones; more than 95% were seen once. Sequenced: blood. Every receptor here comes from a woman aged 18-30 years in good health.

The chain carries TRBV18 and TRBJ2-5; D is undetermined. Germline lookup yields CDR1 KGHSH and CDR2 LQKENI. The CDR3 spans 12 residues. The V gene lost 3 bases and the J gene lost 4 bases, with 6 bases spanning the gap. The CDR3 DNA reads TGTGCCAGCTCACCCAGGTCAGAGACCCAGTACTTC. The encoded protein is CASSPRSETQYF.

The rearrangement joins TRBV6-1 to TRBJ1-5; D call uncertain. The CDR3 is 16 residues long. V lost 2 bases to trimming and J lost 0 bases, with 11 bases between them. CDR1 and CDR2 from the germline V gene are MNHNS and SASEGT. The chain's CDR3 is CASSELATYSNQPQHF. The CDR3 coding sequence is TGTGCCAGCAGTGAACTAGCCACGTATAGCAATCAGCCCCAGCATTTT.

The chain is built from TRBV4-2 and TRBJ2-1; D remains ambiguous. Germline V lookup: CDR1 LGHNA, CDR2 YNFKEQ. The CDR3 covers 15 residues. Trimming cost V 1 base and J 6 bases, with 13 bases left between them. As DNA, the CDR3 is TGTGCCAGCAGCCAAGCCCTGCGCTCTAGCAATGAGCAGTTCTTC. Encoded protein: CASSQALRSSNEQFF.

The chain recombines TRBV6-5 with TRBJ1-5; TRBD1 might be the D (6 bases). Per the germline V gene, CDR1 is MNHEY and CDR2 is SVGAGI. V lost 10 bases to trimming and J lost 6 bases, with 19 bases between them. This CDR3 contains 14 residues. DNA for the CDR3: TGTGCCACCACCCCCGGACAGATGTTTCAGCCCCAGCATTTT. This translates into CATTPGQMFQPQHF.

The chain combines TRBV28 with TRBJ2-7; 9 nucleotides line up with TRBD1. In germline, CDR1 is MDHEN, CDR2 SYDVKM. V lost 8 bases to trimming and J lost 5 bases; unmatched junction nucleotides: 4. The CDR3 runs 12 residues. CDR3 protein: CASLQGAHEQYF. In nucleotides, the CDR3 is TGTGCCAGCTTACAGGGGGCGCACGAGCAGTACTTC.

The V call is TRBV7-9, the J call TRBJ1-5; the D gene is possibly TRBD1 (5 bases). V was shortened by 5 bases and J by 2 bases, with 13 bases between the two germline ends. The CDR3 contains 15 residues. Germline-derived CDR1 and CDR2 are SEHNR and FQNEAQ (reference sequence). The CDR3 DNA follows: TGTGCCAGCAGCAAGGAGACAGACGGCAATCAGCCCCAGCATTTT. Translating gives CASSKETDGNQPQHF.

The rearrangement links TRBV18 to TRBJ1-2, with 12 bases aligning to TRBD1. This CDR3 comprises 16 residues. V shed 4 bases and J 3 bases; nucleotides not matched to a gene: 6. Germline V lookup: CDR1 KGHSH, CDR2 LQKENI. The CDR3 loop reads CASSRGTGGADYGYTF. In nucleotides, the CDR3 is TGTGCCAGCTCACGTGGGACAGGGGGCGCAGACTATGGCTACACCTTC.

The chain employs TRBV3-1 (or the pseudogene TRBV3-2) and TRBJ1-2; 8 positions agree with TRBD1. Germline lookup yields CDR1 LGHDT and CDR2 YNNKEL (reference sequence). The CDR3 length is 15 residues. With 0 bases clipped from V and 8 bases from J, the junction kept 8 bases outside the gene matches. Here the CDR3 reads CASSQEPQGANGYTF. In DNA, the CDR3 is TGTGCCAGCAGCCAAGAACCCCAGGGGGCAAACGGCTACACCTTC.

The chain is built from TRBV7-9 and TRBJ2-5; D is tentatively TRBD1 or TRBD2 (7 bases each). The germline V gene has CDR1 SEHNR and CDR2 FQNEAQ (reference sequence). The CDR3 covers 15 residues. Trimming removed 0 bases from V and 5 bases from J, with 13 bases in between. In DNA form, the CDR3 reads TGTGCCAGCAGCTTAGCCCACAGGGGAGGGGAGACCCAGTACTTC. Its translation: CASSLAHRGGETQYF.

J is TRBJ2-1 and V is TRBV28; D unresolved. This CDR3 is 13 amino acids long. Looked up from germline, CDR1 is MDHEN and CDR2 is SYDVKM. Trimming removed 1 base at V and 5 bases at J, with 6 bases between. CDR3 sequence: CASSLYLNNEQFF. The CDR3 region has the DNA TGTGCCAGCAGTTTATACCTCAACAATGAGCAGTTCTTC. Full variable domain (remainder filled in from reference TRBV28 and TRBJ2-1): DVKVTQSSRYLVKRTGEKVFLECVQDMDHENMFWYRQDPGLGLRLIYFSYDVKMKEKGDIPEGYSVSREKKERFSLILESASTNQTSMYLCASSLYLNNEQFFGPGTRLTVL.

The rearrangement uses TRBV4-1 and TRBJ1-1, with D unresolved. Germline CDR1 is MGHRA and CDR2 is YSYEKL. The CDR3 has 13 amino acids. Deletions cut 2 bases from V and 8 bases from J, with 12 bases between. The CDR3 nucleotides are TGCGCCAGCAGCCAATACCCAGGAGCCGAAGCTTTCTTT. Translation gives CASSQYPGAEAFF.

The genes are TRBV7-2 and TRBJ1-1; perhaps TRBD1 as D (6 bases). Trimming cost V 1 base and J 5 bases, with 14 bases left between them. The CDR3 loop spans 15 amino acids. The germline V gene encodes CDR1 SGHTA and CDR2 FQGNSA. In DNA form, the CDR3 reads TGTGCCAGCAGCTTAGTGCAGGGGATGTGGACTGAAGCTTTCTTT. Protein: CASSLVQGMWTEAFF.

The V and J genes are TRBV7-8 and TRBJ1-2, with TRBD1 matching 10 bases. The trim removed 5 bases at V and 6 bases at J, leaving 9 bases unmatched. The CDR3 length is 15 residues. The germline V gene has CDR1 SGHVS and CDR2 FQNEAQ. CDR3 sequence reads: CASSPRDRGFNGYTF. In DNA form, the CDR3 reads TGTGCCAGCAGCCCCCGGGACAGGGGATTCAATGGCTACACCTTC. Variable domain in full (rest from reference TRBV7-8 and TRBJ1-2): GAGVSQSPRYKVAKRGQDVALRCDPISGHVSLFWYQQALGQGPEFLTYFQNEAQLDKSGLPSDRFFAERPEGSVSTLKIQRTQQEDSAVYLCASSPRDRGFNGYTFGSGTRLTVV.

CDR3 DNA sequence: TGTGCCAGCAGCTTGTGGGCGCAGCCCCAGCATTTT. Its protein product is CASSLWAQPQHF. The rearrangement links TRBV5-6 to TRBJ1-5; D gene uncertain. Germline values: CDR1 SGHDT, CDR2 YYEEEE. The V end lost 1 base, the J end lost 7 bases, and 6 bases lay between the germline ends. This CDR3 spans 12 amino acids.

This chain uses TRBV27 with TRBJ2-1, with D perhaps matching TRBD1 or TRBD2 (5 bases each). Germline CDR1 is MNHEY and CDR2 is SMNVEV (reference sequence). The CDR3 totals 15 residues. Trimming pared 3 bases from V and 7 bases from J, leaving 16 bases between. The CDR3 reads CASSLGRALGNEQFF. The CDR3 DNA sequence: TGTGCCAGCAGTTTGGGGCGGGCTTTGGGGAATGAGCAGTTCTTC.

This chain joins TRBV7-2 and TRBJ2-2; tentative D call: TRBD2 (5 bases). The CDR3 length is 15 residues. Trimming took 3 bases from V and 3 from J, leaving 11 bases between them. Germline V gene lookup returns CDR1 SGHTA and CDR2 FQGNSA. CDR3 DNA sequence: TGTGCCAGCAGCTTGCTAGCCGTTGACACCGGGGAGCTGTTTTTT. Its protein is CASSLLAVDTGELFF.

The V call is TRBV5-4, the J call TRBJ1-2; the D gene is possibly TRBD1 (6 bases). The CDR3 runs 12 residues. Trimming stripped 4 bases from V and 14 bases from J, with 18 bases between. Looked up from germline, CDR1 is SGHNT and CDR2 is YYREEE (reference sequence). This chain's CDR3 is CASSTLEGTRTF. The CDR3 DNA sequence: TGTGCCAGCAGCACCCTAGAGGGGACACGAACCTTC. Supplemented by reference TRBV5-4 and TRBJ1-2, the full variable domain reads ETGVTQSPTHLIKTRGQQVTLRCSSQSGHNTVSWYQQALGQGPQFIFQYYREEENGRGNFPPRFSGLQFPNYSSELNVNALELDDSALYLCASSTLEGTRTFGSGTRLTVV.

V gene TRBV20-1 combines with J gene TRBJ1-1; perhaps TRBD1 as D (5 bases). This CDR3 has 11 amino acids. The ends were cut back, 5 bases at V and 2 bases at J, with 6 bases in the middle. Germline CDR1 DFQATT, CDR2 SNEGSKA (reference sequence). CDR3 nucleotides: TGCAGTGCTGGGGGAAACACTGAAGCTTTCTTT. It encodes CSAGGNTEAFF.

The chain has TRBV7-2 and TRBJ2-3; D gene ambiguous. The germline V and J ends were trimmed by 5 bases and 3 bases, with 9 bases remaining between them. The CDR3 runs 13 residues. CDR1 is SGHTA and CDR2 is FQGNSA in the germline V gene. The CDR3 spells CASSGPTTDTQYF. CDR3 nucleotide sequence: TGTGCCAGCAGCGGGCCCACTACAGATACGCAGTATTTT. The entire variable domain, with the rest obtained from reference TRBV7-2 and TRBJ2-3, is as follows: GAGVSQSPSNKVTEKGKDVELRCDPISGHTALYWYRQSLGQGLEFLIYFQGNSAPDKSGLPSDRFSAERTGGSVSTLTIQRTQQEDSAVYLCASSGPTTDTQYFGPGTRLTVL.

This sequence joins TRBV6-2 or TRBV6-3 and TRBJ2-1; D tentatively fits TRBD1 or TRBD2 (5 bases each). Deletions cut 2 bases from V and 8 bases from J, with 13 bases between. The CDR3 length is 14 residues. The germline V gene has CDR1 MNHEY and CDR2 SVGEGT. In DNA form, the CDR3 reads TGTGCCAGCAGTTACCGGGACCCCTTGGATGAGCAGTTCTTC. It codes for CASSYRDPLDEQFF.

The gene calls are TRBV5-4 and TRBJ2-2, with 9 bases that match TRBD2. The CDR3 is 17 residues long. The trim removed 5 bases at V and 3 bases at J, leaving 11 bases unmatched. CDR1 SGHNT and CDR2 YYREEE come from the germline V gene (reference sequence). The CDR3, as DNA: TGTGCCAGCAGGGACGGGACTAGCAATCGGCACACCGGGGAGCTGTTTTTT. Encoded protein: CASRDGTSNRHTGELFF.

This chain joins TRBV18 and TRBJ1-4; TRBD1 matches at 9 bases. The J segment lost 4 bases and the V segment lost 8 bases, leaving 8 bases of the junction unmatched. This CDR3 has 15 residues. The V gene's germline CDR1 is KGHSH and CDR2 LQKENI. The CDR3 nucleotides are TGTGCCAGCCGAACAGGACAGGGGAATAATGAAAAACTGTTTTTT. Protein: CASRTGQGNNEKLFF. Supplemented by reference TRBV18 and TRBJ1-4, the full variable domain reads NAGVMQNPRHLVRRRGQEARLRCSPMKGHSHVYWYRQLPEEGLKFMVYLQKENIIDESGMPKERFSAEFPKEGPSILRIQQVVRGDSAAYFCASRTGQGNNEKLFFGSGTQLSVL.